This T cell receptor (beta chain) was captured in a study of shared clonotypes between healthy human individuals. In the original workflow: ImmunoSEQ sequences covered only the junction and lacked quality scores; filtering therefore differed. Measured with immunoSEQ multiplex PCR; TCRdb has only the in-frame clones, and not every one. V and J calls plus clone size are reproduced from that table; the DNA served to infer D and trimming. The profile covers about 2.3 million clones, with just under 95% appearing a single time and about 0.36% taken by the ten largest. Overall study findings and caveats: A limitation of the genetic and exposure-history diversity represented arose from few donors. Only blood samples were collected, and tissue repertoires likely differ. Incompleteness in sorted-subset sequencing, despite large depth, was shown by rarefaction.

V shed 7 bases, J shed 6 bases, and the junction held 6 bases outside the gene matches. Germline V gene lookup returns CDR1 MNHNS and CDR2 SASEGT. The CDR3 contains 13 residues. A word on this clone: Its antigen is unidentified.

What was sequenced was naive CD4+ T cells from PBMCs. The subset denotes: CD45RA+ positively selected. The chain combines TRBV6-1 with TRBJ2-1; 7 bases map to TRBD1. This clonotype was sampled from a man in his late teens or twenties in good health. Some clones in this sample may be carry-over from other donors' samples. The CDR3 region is CASILPGGNEQFF. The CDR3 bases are TGTGCCAGCATCCTCCCAGGGGGCAATGAGCAGTTCTTC.